This TCR beta chain was obtained from a study of T cell responses to AZD1222 COVID-19 vaccine. Broader study findings: Spike-specific TCR breadth and depth both grew after two AZD1222 doses.

This clone has just a few counts. The antigen remains unidentified. Germline V gene lookup returns CDR1 LGHNA and CDR2 YNFKEQ. V dropped 0 bases and J dropped 3 bases, with 12 bases sitting between them. The CDR3 covers 16 residues. Sequenced by immunoSEQ multiplex PCR; TCRdb stores in-frame clones only, minus some. This table has some 140,000 clones, 70% to 90% appearing once. The source material was peripheral blood, sampled on day 0 of AZD1222 vaccination. This chain links TRBV4-2 with TRBJ2-1; D might be TRBD1 or TRBD2, each matching 5 bases. This clonotype was obtained from an adult in good health. The CDR3 DNA follows: TGTGCCAGCAGCCAAGACTTCGGGGCGGGCTACAATGAGCAGTTCTTC. It translates to CASSQDFGAGYNEQFF.